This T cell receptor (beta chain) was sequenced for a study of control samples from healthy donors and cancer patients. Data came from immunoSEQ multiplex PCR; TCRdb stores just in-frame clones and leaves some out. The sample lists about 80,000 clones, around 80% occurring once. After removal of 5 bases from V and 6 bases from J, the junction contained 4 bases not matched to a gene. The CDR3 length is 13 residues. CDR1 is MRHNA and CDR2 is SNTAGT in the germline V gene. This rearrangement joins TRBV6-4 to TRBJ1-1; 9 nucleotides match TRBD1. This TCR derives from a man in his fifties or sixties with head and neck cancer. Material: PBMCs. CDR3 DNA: TGTGCCAGCAGTATGGACAGGGGCGCTGAAGCTTTCTTT. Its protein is CASSMDRGAEAFF.